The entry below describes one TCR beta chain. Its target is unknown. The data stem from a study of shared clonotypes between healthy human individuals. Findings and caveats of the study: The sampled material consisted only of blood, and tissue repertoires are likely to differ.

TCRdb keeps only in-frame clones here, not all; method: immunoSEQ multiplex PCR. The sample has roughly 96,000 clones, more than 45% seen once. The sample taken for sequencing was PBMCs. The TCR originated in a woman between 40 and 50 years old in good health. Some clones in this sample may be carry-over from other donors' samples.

CDR3 nucleotide sequence: TGTGCCAGCAGCTTAAGGCCCGGGACTAGCGAGAACAATGAGCAGTTCTTC. Protein product: CASSLRPGTSENNEQFF. The rearrangement links TRBV7-8 to TRBJ2-1; 10 bases are a match to TRBD2. This CDR3 is built from 17 residues. V was clipped by 2 bases and J by 5 bases; unmatched bases: 9. Germline CDR1 reads SGHVS; CDR2 reads FQNEAQ.